This TCR beta chain was found in a study of cytomegalovirus exposure and HLA in healthy donors. The wider study: About 85 million unique TCRs from HLA-typed donors were held in an early release of data. Study observations and caveats: Highly shared variants forming one cluster were likely a sequencing artifact. Researchers reported in a later analysis that a missense DCLRE1C variant was tied to TCR beta V- and J-gene trimming.

Researchers ran the PCR with 60 Vbeta and 13 Jbeta primers. TCRdb's copy holds only in-frame clones and misses some; the assay was immunoSEQ multiplex PCR. The sample has 80,000 to 100,000 clones, about 80% seen once; the top ten hold 9.5% to 12%. Trimming cost V 0 bases and J 0 bases, with 6 bases left between them. This CDR3 is 15 amino acids long. Germline assignment: CDR1 SGHAT and CDR2 FQNNGV. Note on this clone: Its antigen is not known.

Sequenced input: PBMCs. The TCR was taken from a young man in good health and CMV-seropositive. The V call is TRBV11-2, the J call TRBJ2-1; D is unclear. This CDR3 is CASSLERSSYNEQFF. CDR3 nucleotide sequence: TGTGCCAGCAGCTTAGAGAGGAGCTCCTACAATGAGCAGTTCTTC.